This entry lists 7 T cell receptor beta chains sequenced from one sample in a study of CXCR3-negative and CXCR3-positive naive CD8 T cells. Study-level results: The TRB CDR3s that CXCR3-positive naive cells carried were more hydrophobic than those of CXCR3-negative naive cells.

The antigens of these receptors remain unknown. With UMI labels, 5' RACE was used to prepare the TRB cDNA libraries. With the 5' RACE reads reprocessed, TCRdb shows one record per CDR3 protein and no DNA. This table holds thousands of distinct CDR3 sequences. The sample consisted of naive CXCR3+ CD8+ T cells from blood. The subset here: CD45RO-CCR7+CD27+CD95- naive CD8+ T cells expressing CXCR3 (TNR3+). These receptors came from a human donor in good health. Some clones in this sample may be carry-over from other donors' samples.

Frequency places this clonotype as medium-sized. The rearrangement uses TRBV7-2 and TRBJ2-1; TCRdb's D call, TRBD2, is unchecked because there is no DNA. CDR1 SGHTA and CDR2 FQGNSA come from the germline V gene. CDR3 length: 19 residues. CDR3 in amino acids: CASSGDETSGGLAYDEQFF.

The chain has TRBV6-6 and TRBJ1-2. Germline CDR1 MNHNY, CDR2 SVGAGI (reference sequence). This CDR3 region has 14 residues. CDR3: CASSYSMQNYGYTF.

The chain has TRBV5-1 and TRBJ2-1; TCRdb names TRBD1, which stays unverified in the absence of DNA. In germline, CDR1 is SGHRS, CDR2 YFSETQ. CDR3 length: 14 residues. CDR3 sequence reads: CASSLQGAYDEQFF.

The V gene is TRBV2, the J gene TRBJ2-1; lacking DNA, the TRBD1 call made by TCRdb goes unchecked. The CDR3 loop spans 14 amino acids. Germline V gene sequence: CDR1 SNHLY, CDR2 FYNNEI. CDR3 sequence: CASRTESSYNEQFF.

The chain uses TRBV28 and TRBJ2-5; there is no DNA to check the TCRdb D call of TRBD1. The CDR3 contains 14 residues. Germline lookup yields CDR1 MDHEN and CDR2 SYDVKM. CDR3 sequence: CASSPGPVEETQYF.

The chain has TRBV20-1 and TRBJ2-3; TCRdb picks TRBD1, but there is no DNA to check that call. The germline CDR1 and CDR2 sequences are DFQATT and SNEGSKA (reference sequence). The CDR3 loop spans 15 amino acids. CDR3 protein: CSAKMRDRGTDTQYF.

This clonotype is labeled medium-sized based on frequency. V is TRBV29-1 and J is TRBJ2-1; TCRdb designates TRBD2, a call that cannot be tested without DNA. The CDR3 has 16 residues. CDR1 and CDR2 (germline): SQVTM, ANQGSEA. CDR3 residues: CSVERVGSGAYNEQFF.